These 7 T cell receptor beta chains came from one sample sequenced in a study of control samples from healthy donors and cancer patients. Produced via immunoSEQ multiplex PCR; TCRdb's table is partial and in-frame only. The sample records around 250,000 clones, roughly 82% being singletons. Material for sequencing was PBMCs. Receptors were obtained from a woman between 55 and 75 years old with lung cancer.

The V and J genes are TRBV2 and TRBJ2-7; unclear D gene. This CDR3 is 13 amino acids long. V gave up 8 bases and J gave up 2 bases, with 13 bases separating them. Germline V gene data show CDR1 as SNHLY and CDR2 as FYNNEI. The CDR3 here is CASGILFPYEQYF. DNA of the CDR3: TGTGCCAGCGGTATCCTTTTCCCCTACGAGCAGTACTTC.

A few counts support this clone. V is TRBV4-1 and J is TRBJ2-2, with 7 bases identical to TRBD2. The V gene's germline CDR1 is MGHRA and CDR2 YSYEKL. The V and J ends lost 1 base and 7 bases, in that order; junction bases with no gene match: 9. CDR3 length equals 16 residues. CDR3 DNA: TGCGCCAGCAGCCAAGTCATGGGGAGGGGATACGGGGAGCTGTTTTTT. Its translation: CASSQVMGRGYGELFF.

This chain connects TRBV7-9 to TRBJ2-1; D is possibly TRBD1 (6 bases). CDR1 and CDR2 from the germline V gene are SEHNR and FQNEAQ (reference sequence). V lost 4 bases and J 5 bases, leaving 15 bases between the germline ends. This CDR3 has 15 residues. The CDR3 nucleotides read TGTGCCAGCAGCTGGGGACGGACAGTCCACAATGAGCAGTTCTTC. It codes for CASSWGRTVHNEQFF.

CDR3: CASSLELTGVAEAFF. The CDR3 nucleotides read TGCGCCAGCAGCTTGGAACTAACAGGGGTCGCTGAAGCTTTCTTT. V is TRBV5-1 and J is TRBJ1-1, with 7 bases identical to TRBD1. Germline loops: CDR1 SGHRS, CDR2 YFSETQ. Germline trimming cut 0 bases from V and 6 bases from J; bases unmatched to any gene: 8. There are 15 residues in the CDR3.

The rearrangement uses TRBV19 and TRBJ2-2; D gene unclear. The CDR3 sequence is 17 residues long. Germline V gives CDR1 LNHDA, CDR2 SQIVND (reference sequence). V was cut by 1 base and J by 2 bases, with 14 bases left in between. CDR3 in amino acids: CASSIGFGRPNTGELFF. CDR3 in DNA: TGTGCCAGTAGTATAGGTTTCGGACGGCCTAACACCGGGGAGCTGTTTTTT.

CDR3 bases: TGCGCCAGCAGTGAGGCCCTAAACACTGAAGCTTTCTTT. Its protein product is CASSEALNTEAFF. This chain links TRBV10-1 with TRBJ1-1; no definite D call. Germline V gene data show CDR1 as WNHNN and CDR2 as SYGVQD (reference sequence). V was cut by 2 bases and J by 2 bases, with 6 bases left in between. The CDR3 covers 13 residues.

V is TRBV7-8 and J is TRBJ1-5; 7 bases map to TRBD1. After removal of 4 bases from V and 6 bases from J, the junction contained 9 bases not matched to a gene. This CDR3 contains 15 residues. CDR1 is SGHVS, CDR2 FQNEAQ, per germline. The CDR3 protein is CASSSQTGTGQPQHF. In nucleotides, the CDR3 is TGTGCCAGCAGCTCCCAGACAGGGACGGGTCAGCCCCAGCATTTT.